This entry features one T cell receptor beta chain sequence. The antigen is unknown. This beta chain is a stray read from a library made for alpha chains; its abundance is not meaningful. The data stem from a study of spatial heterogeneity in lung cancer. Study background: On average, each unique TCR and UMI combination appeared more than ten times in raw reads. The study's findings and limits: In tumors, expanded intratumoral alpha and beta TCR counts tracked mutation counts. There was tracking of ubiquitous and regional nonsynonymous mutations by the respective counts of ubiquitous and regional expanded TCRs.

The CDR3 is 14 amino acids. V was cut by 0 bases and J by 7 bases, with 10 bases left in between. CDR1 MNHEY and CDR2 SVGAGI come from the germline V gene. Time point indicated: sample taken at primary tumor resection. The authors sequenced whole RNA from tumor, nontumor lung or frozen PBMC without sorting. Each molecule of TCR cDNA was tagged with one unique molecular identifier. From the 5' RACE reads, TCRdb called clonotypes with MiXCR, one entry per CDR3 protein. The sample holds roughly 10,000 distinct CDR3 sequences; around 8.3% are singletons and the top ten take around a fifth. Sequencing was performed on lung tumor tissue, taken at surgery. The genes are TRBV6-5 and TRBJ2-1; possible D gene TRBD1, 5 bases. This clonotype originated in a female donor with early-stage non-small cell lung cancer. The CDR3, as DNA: TGTGCCAGCAGTTACTCGGGGCTGCCAAATGAGCAGTTCTTC. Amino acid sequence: CASSYSGLPNEQFF.